Below, 18 T cell receptor beta chains from the same sample are listed, as sequenced in a study of blood T cells in healthy people across ages. A second PCR of roughly 6 to 12 cycles used a sample-barcoded 5' primer and a J-beta primer mix. TCRdb re-derived calls from the 5' RACE reads in MiXCR, one entry per CDR3 protein. The sample has approximately 400,000 distinct CDR3 sequences, roughly half seen once; the top ten hold roughly 51%. Sequencing used blood. The receptors derive from a man aged 55 to 70 in good health.

The CDR3 DNA sequence: TGTGCCAGCAGCCAAGCGGACAGGGGGTCTACAGATACGCAGTATTTT. This encodes CASSQADRGSTDTQYF. The gene calls are TRBV4-2 and TRBJ2-3; 10 positions match TRBD1. The CDR3 spans 16 residues. Trimming cost V 1 base and J 3 bases; bases outside gene matches: 4. Germline-derived CDR1 and CDR2 are LGHNA and YNFKEQ.

V gene TRBV7-2 combines with J gene TRBJ2-3, with TRBD1 as a possible D gene (7 bases). Germline V lookup: CDR1 SGHTA, CDR2 FQGNSA. There are 16 residues in the CDR3. V shed 5 bases and J shed 4 bases, with 19 bases lying between them. The CDR3 region has the DNA TGTGCCAGCAGCCCAATGACAGGGAGGAGTGCAGATACGCAGTATTTT. Translated: CASSPMTGRSADTQYF.

The gene calls are TRBV28 and TRBJ2-3; 10 bases align to TRBD2. CDR3 length: 18 amino acids. V lost 5 bases, J lost 0 bases, and 11 bases stayed unmatched. Germline CDR1 is MDHEN and CDR2 is SYDVKM. Here the CDR3 reads CASSHQREGRSSTDTQYF. CDR3 in DNA: TGTGCCAGCAGTCATCAGCGGGAGGGCCGATCTAGCACAGATACGCAGTATTTT.

The chain employs TRBV24-1 and TRBJ2-7, with 10 bases matching TRBD1. The CDR3 consists of 15 residues. After removal of 8 bases from V and 2 bases from J, the junction contained 8 bases not matched to a gene. Germline V gene lookup returns CDR1 KGHDR and CDR2 SFDVKD. The CDR3: CATKPGTGVPYEQYF. The CDR3 DNA sequence: TGTGCCACCAAGCCCGGGACAGGGGTTCCCTACGAGCAGTACTTC.

V and J are TRBV28 and TRBJ2-7; 8 bases map to TRBD1. The CDR3 is 13 residues long. V lost 6 bases, J lost 2 bases, and 3 bases stayed unmatched. CDR1 MDHEN and CDR2 SYDVKM come from the germline V gene. The CDR3 bases are TGTGCCAGCAGGGGGACAGGTCCCTACGAGCAGTACTTC. Translating gives CASRGTGPYEQYF.

V is TRBV20-1 and J is TRBJ2-3; 7 bases fit TRBD2. The junction had 7 bases not matched to a gene; V was cut back by 5 bases and J by 5 bases. Per the germline V gene, CDR1 is DFQATT and CDR2 is SNEGSKA (reference sequence). The CDR3 extends over 13 amino acids. As DNA, the CDR3 is TGCAGTGCTCCGGGACTAACCTTAGATACGCAGTATTTT. Its protein is CSAPGLTLDTQYF.

CDR3 DNA sequence: TGTGCCAGCAGTTACCCGGACCCGTGGAGCTCCTACGAGCAGTACTTC. Its protein product is CASSYPDPWSSYEQYF. This chain connects TRBV6-2 or TRBV6-3 to TRBJ2-7; D gene ambiguous. V lost 2 bases, J lost 0 bases, and 14 bases lay in between. The CDR3 totals 16 residues. CDR1 MNHEY and CDR2 SVGEGT come from the germline V gene.

The rearrangement links TRBV4-1 to TRBJ1-2, with 12 bases identical to TRBD1. The germline CDR1 and CDR2 sequences are MGHRA and YSYEKL. V shed 2 bases, J shed 8 bases, and the junction held 6 bases outside the gene matches. The CDR3 sequence is 15 residues long. The CDR3 loop is CASSQPGQGAWGYTF. CDR3 coding DNA: TGCGCCAGCAGCCAACCGGGACAGGGGGCGTGGGGCTACACCTTC.

The chain employs TRBV11-2 and TRBJ1-2; 7 bases match TRBD1. Trimming at V came to 1 base and at J to 6 bases, leaving 8 bases not matched to a gene. Germline CDR1 reads SGHAT; CDR2 reads FQNNGV. This CDR3 has 15 amino acids. CDR3 DNA sequence: TGTGCCAGCAGCTTAGCCCTGGACAGGTTGAATGGCTACACCTTC. Its protein product is CASSLALDRLNGYTF.

Concerning this clonotype itself: This may be a read error: a much more frequent sequence differs by one nucleotide. V is TRBV7-2 and J is TRBJ2-7; D is possibly TRBD2 (6 bases). Trimming shortened V by 4 bases and J by 7 bases, and 14 bases separated the two germline ends. Germline CDR1 reads SGHTA; CDR2 reads FQGNSA. CDR3 length: 13 residues. As DNA, the CDR3 is TGTGCCAGCAGCTCTCGGCGGGGACGGGAGCAGTACTTC. Translation: CASSSRRGREQYF.

The chain employs TRBV27 and TRBJ2-6; D unclear. This CDR3 is built from 14 residues. Germline lookup yields CDR1 MNHEY and CDR2 SMNVEV (reference sequence). Trimming cost V 1 base and J 2 bases, with 3 bases left between them. CDR3: CASSLYPGANVLTF. The CDR3 region has the DNA TGTGCCAGCAGTTTATATCCTGGGGCCAACGTCCTGACTTTC. Complete variable domain (other parts from reference TRBV27 and TRBJ2-6): EAQVTQNPRYLITVTGKKLTVTCSQNMNHEYMSWYRQDPGLGLRQIYYSMNVEVTDKGDVPEGYKVSRKEKRNFPLILESPSPNQTSLYFCASSLYPGANVLTFGAGSRLTVL.

This chain connects TRBV6-5 to TRBJ2-3; D call uncertain. Germline V gives CDR1 MNHEY, CDR2 SVGAGI. V lost 0 bases and J 5 bases, leaving 6 bases between the germline ends. The CDR3 has 13 amino acids. CDR3 in DNA: TGTGCCAGCAGTTACTCCTTAGGAGATACGCAGTATTTT. This translates into CASSYSLGDTQYF.

The CDR3 sequence is CASSTGTFYEQYF. For the CDR3, the DNA is TGTGCCAGCTCAACGGGGACCTTCTACGAGCAGTACTTC. V gene TRBV18 combines with J gene TRBJ2-7, with D perhaps matching TRBD1 or TRBD2 (5 bases each). Trimming cost V 5 bases and J 3 bases, with 11 bases left between them. Germline assignment: CDR1 KGHSH and CDR2 LQKENI. The CDR3 has 13 residues.

With regard to this clonotype: This could be a read error, since a much larger clone is one nucleotide away. The chain uses TRBV11-1 and TRBJ2-1, with D maybe TRBD1 (6 bases). Per germline, CDR1 SGHAT and CDR2 FQDESV (reference sequence). This CDR3 contains 14 residues. V lost 3 bases, J lost 10 bases, and 16 bases lay in between. The CDR3 coding sequence is TGTGCCAGCAGCTTTGGCAGGGGCTCGCTCGAGCAGTTCTTC. Translating gives CASSFGRGSLEQFF.

Only a few counts were recorded for this clonotype. The chain recombines TRBV11-2 with TRBJ2-2, with 7 bases that match TRBD1. The junction had 6 bases not matched to a gene; V was cut back by 5 bases and J by 3 bases. Germline values: CDR1 SGHAT, CDR2 FQNNGV. This CDR3 has 15 residues. The CDR3 coding sequence is TGTGCCAGCAGCCCCGGACAGGCATACACCGGGGAGCTGTTTTTT. Translation gives CASSPGQAYTGELFF.

The chain's CDR3 is CASRAGGARINSPLHF. The CDR3 bases are TGTGCCAGCAGGGCAGGTGGGGCCAGGATAAATTCACCCCTCCACTTT. The rearrangement uses TRBV7-2 and TRBJ1-6, with a possible D match to TRBD1 (5 bases). The germline CDR1 and CDR2 sequences are SGHTA and FQGNSA. The CDR3 totals 16 residues. The V and J ends lost 6 bases and 7 bases respectively, with 19 bases between them.

This clonotype occurred a few times. The V gene is TRBV24-1, the J gene TRBJ2-3, with D possibly being TRBD1 or TRBD2 (5 bases each). The CDR3 is 12 amino acids. V lost 3 bases, J lost 10 bases, and 10 bases lay in between. Germline CDR1 reads KGHDR; CDR2 reads SFDVKD. Here the CDR3 reads CATSDPPGPQYF. The CDR3, as DNA: TGTGCCACCAGTGATCCCCCGGGGCCGCAGTATTTT.

Details on this clonotype: A much larger clonotype is one base distant, so this may be a read error. J is TRBJ2-7 and V is TRBV29-1; D may be TRBD2 (6 bases). This CDR3 contains 12 residues. The V gene's germline CDR1 is SQVTM and CDR2 ANQGSEA. This chain's CDR3 is CCVSEGLDEQYF. CDR3 DNA sequence: TGCTGCGTTTCGGAGGGTTTGGACGAGCAGTACTTC.